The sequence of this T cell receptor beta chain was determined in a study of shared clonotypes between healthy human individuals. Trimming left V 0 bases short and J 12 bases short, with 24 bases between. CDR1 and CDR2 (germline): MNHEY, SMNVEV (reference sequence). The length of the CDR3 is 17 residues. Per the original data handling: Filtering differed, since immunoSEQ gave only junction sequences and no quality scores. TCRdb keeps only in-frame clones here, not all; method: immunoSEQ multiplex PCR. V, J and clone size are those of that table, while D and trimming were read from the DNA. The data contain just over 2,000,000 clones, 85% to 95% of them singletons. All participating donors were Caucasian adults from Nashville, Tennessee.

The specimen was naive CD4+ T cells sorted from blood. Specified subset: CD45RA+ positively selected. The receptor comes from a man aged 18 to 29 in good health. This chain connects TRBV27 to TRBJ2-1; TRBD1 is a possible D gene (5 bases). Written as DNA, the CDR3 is TGTGCCAGCAGTTTATCAAGTCTTATAAGGGGCCCCCTGGGGCAGTTCTTC. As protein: CASSLSSLIRGPLGQFF.